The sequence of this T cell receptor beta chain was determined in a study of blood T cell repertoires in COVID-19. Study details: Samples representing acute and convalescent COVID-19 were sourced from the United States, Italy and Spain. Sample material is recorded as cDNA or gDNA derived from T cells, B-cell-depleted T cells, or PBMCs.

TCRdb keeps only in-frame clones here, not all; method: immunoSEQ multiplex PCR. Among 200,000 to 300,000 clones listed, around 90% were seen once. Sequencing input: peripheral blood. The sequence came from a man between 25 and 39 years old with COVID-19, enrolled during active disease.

In nucleotides, the CDR3 is TGTGCCAGCAGCTTAGCGGGGAGCATTCAGTACTTC. This translates into CASSLAGSIQYF. V and J are TRBV7-9 and TRBJ2-4; TRBD2 might be the D (5 bases). Germline CDR1 is SEHNR and CDR2 is FQNEAQ (reference sequence). V was pared by 0 bases and J by 9 bases, with 6 bases between. The CDR3 is 12 amino acids.